The clone carrying this T cell receptor beta chain showed up many times. Its specificity is unknown. TCR beta CDR3 regions were amplified from RNA. The primer set for the first-round RT-PCR of the TCR CDR3 was HTBI. TCRdb reprocessed the multiplex PCR reads via MiXCR and lists one record per CDR3 protein. The sample has hundreds of thousands of distinct CDR3 sequences; about a sixth are singletons. This sample was taken from a study of T cells in Graves' hyperthyroidism and ophthalmopathy. Study-wide background: Staff took peripheral blood when the initial diagnosis was made, before any treatment began. Regarding the study as a whole: A model built on 13 V-J features separated ophthalmopathy from stable hyperthyroidism.

The CDR3 consists of 20 residues. Germline V CDR1 and CDR2: MNHEY, SVGAGI. V was clipped by 2 bases and J by 5 bases; unmatched bases: 20. Each patient was aged 18 to 65 and had newly diagnosed hyperthyroidism of under 2 months' duration. The sample consisted of blood. The sequence was obtained from a woman aged 18 to 35 with Graves' hyperthyroidism. This chain connects TRBV6-5 to TRBJ2-7, with 11 bases matching TRBD2. CDR3 sequence: CASSYTPPGLAANPRHEQYF. As DNA, the CDR3 is TGTGCCAGCAGTTACACCCCTCCGGGACTAGCGGCCAACCCCCGCCACGAGCAGTACTTC.